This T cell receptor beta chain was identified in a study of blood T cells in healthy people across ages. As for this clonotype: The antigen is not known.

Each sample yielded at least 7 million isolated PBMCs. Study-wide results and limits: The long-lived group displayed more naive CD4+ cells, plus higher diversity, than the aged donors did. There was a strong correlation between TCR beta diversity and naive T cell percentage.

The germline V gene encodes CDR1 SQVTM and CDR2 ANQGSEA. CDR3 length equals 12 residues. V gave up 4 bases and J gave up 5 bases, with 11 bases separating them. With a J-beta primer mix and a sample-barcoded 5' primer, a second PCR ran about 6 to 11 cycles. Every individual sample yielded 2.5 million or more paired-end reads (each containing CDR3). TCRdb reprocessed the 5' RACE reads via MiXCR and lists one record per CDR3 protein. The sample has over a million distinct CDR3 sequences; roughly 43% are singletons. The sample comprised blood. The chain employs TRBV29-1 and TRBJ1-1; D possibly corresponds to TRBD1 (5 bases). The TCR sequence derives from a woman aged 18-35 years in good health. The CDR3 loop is CSVAGESTEAFF. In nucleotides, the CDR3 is TGCAGCGTTGCGGGGGAATCGACTGAAGCTTTCTTT.